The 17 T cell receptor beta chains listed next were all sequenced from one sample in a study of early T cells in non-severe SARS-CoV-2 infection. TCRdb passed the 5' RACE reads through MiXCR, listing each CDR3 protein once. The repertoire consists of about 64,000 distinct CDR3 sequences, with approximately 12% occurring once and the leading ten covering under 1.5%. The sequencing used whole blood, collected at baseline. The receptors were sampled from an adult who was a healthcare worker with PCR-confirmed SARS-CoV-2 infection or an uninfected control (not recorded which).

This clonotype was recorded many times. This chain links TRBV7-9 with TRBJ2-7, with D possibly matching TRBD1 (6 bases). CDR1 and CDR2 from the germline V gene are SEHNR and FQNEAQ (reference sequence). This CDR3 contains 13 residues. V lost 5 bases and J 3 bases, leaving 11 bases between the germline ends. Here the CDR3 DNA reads TGTGCCAGCAGCCAGGCAGGGGACTACGAGCAGTACTTC. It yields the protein CASSQAGDYEQYF.

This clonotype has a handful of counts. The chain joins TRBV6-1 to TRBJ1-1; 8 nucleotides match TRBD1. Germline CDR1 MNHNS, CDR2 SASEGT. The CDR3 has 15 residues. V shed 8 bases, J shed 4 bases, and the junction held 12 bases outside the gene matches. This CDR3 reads CASGREGQGVTEAFF. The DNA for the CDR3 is TGTGCCAGCGGGAGAGAAGGACAGGGAGTCACTGAAGCTTTCTTT.

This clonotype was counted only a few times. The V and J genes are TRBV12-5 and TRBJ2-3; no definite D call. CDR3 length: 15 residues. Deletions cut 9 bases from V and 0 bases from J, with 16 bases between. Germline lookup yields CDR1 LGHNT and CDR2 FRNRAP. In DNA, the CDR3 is TGTGCTAGCCAGGTGGGGATGACTAGCACAGATACGCAGTATTTT. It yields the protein CASQVGMTSTDTQYF.

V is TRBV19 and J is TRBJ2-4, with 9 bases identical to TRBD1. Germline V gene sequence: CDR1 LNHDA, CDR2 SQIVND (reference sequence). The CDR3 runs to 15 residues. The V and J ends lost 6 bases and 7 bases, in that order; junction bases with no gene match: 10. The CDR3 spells CASRSGTGYVNIQYF. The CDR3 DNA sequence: TGTGCCAGTAGGTCCGGGACAGGGTACGTGAACATTCAGTACTTC.

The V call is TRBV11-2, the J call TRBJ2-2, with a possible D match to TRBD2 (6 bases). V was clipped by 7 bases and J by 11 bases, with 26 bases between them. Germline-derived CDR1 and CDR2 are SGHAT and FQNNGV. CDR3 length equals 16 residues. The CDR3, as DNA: TGTGCCAGCATCCCCAATAGCGGCCATAACACCGCCGAGCTGTTTTTT. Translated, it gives CASIPNSGHNTAELFF.

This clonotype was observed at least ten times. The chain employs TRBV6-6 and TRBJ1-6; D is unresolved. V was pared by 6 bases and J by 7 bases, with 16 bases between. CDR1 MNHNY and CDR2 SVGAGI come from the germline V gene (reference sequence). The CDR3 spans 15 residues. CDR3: CASRAWLGNNSPLHF. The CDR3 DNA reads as TGTGCCAGCAGGGCGTGGTTGGGCAACAATTCACCCCTCCACTTT.

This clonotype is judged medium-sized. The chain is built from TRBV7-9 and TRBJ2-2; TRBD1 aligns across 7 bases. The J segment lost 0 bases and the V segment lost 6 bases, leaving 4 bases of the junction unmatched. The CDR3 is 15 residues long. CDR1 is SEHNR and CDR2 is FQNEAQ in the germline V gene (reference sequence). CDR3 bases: TGTGCCAGCAGGGAAGGGGGCTCGAACACCGGGGAGCTGTTTTTT. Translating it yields CASREGGSNTGELFF.

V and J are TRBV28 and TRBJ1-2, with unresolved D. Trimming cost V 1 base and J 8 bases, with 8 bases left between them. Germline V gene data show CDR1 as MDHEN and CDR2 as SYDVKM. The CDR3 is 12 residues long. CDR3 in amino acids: CASSLLPGGYTF. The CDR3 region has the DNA TGTGCCAGCAGTTTATTGCCGGGAGGCTACACCTTC.

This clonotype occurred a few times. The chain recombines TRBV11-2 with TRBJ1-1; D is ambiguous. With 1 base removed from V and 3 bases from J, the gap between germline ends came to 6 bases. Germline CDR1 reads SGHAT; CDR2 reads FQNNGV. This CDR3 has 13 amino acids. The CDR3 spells CASSLGRDTEAFF. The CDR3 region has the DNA TGTGCCAGCAGCTTAGGCCGAGACACTGAAGCTTTCTTT.

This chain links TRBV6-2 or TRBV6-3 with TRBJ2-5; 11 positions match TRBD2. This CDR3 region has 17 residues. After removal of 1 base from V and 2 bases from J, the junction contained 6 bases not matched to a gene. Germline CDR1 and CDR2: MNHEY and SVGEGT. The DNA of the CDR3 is TGTGCCAGCAGTTACTTGGGGACTAGCGGTCTACAAGAGACCCAGTACTTC. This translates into CASSYLGTSGLQETQYF.

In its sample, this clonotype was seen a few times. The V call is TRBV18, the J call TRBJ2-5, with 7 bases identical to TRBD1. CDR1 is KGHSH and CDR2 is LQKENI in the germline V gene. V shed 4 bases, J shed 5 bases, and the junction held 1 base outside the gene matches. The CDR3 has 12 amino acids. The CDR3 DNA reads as TGTGCCAGCTCACAAGGGGGCGAGACCCAGTACTTC. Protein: CASSQGGETQYF.

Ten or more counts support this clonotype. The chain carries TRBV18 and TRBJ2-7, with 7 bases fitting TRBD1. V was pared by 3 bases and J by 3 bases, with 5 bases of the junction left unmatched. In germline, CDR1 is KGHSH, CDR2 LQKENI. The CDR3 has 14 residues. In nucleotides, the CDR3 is TGTGCCAGCTCACCCGGGACAGCATACTACGAGCAGTACTTC. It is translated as CASSPGTAYYEQYF.

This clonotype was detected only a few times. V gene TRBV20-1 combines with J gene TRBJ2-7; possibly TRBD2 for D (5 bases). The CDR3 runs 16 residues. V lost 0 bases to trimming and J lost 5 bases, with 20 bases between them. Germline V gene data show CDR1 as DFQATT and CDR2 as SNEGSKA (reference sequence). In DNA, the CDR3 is TGCAGTGCTAGAGATCGCAAGGGTCGCGGGCTACACGAGCAGTACTTC. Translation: CSARDRKGRGLHEQYF.

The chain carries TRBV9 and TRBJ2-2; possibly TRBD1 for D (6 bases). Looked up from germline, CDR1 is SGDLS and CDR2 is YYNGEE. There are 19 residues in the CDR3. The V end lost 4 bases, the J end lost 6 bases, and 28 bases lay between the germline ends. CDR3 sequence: CASSLPGHRTEVEAGELFF. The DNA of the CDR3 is TGTGCCAGCAGCCTACCGGGACACCGAACCGAGGTAGAAGCCGGGGAGCTGTTTTTT. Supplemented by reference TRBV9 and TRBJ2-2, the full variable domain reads DSGVTQTPKHLITATGQRVTLRCSPRSGDLSVYWYQQSLDQGLQFLIQYYNGEERAKGNILERFSAQQFPDLHSELNLSSLELGDSALYFCASSLPGHRTEVEAGELFFGEGSRLTVL.

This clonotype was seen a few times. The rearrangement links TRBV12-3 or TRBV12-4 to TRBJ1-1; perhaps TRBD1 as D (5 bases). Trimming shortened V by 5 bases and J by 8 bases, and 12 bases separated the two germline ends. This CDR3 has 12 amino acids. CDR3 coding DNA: TGTGCCAGCAGTCCCGGGACGGCCGAAGCTTTCTTT. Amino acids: CASSPGTAEAFF.

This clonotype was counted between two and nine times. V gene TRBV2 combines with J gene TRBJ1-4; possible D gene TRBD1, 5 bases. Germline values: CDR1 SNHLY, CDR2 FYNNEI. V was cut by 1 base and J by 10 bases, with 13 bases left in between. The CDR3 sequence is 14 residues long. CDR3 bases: TGTGCCAGCAGTGAAGTGGCAGGGTACGGAAAACTGTTTTTT. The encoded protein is CASSEVAGYGKLFF.

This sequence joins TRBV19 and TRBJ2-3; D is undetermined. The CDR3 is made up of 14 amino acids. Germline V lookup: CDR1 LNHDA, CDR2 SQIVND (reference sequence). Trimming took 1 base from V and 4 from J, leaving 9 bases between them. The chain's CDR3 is CASSIVGISDTQYF. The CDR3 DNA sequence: TGTGCCAGTAGTATAGTGGGGATTTCAGATACGCAGTATTTT.